The rows below give T cell receptor beta chains drawn from one sample of a study of blood T cell repertoires in COVID-19. Assay: immunoSEQ multiplex PCR; the TCRdb copy retains only in-frame clones and omits some. The sample lists roughly 100,000 clones; around 83% were seen once. Sequenced: peripheral blood. Every receptor here comes from a woman older than 75 with active or convalescent COVID-19. Both conserved end residues are part of each CDR3. The D gene is left open where the match is weak. The size entry is marked missing in some rows and otherwise reads once, few, many or a size class.

TRBV11-2	-	13	-	TRBJ1-2	TGTGCCAGCAGCTTAGGCGGGGTGGCTGGCTACACCTTC	CASSLGGVAGYTF
TRBV29-1	-	14	-	TRBJ2-1	TGCAGCGTTGCGGGCGGAGGCTCCTACAATGAGCAGTTCTTC	CSVAGGGSYNEQFF
TRBV24-1	-	14	-	TRBJ1-2	TGTGCCACCAGTGATTTGAACTTTGACTATGGCTACACCTTC	CATSDLNFDYGYTF
TRBV28	-	12	-	TRBJ1-2	TGTGCCAGCAGTTTTTTCAGTTATGGCTACACCTTC	CASSFFSYGYTF
TRBV18	TRBD1	14	few	TRBJ2-7	TGTGCCAGCTCGCCTGGACAGGGGTTGAGCGAGCAGTACTTC	CASSPGQGLSEQYF
TRBV5-6	TRBD1	15	-	TRBJ1-5	TGTGCCAGCAGCTTCGGACAGGGGATGGGCCAGCCCCAGCATTTT	CASSFGQGMGQPQHF
TRBV7-2	TRBD2	15	once	TRBJ2-1	TGTGCCAGCAGCTACGGGACTAGCGTCTACAATGAGCAGTTCTTC	CASSYGTSVYNEQFF
TRBV27	TRBD2	17	-	TRBJ2-3	TGTGCCAGCAGTTTAGGCGATGGAAGCGGGACCACAGATACGCAGTATTTT	CASSLGDGSGTTDTQYF
TRBV30	-	11	once	TRBJ1-1	TGTGCCTGGAGCCCCACCCGGGAAGCTTTCTTT	CAWSPTREAFF
TRBV6-2/TRBV6-3	-	14	-	TRBJ2-7	TGTGCCAGCAGTTACGCGGGAAGCTCCTACGAGCAGTACTTC	CASSYAGSSYEQYF
TRBV7-6	TRBD2	15	-	TRBJ2-1	TGTGCCAGCAGCTTCGGACTAGCGGGCAACAATGAGCAGTTCTTC	CASSFGLAGNNEQFF